These T cell receptor beta chains were read from a single sample in a study of a mutant IDH1 vaccine in newly diagnosed glioma. No cognate antigen is known for these TCRs. Here immunoSEQ multiplex PCR was the method, and the copy in TCRdb shows in-frame clones only, minus some. This sample has 30,000 to 40,000 clones, with just under 90% found just once. The material sequenced was PBMCs, taken from a glioma patient whose treatment included an IDH1 peptide vaccine. The receptors originated from a woman in her twenties or thirties with glioma. Each CDR3 is given without its conserved first and last residue. Each record gives: J gene, V gene, CDR3 protein.

J: TRBJ2-5; V: TRBV6-1; CDR3: ASGATRETQY
J: TRBJ2-1; V: TRBV5-1; CDR3: ASSLDENNPFDEQF
J: TRBJ1-2; V: TRBV4-1; CDR3: ASSQGKPGKDGYGYT
J: TRBJ2-7; V: TRBV14; CDR3: ASSPYLGEQY
J: TRBJ2-3; V: TRBV29-1; CDR3: SVGRGMDTQY
J: TRBJ2-3; V: TRBV10-3; CDR3: AISDPSGLAGHTDTQY
J: TRBJ2-4; V: TRBV29-1; CDR3: SVEGPSDVAKNIQY
J: TRBJ1-5; V: TRBV2; CDR3: ASRQGPRQPQH
J: TRBJ2-5; V: TRBV5-4; CDR3: ASSLEGQGQKTQY
J: TRBJ2-1; V: TRBV9; CDR3: ASSAQAGGSENEQF
J: TRBJ2-3; V: TRBV5-3; CDR3: ARSREGTDTQY
J: TRBJ2-1; V: TRBV5-6; CDR3: ASSFPAGASLNEQF
J: TRBJ1-2; V: TRBV18; CDR3: ASSPERMANGYT
J: TRBJ1-1; V: TRBV7-9; CDR3: ASSLPLELTEAF
J: TRBJ2-7; V: TRBV15; CDR3: ATSRDGISGGIYEQY
J: TRBJ2-1; V: TRBV4-2; CDR3: ASSAAGPYNEQF
J: TRBJ1-2; V: TRBV18; CDR3: ASSQRDYGYT
J: TRBJ1-6; V: TRBV5-1; CDR3: ASSSTGGGGNSPLH
J: TRBJ2-7; V: TRBV5-1; CDR3: ASSFMSGGYEQY
J: TRBJ2-7; V: TRBV7-2; CDR3: ASSLAWVQGYEQY
J: TRBJ2-3; V: TRBV5-6; CDR3: ASSLGQGLSADTQY
J: TRBJ1-4; V: TRBV15; CDR3: ATSSPGGANEKLF